The clone carrying this TCR beta chain occurred many times. The antigen is unknown. The sample belongs to a study of T cells after yellow fever vaccination. Study details: The authors prepared low-cell-number fractions using SMART-Seq v4 Ultra Low Input.

A single record per CDR3 protein comes from TCRdb applying MiXCR to the 5' RACE reads. The repertoire holds under 200,000 distinct CDR3 sequences, with 6.5% to 8.5% as singletons. Study-level points and caveats: Weaker in magnitude, the secondary response showed a faster peak on day 5 versus 15. In FACS-sorted repertoires, abundant clonotypes from the bulk population could appear as contaminants. Post-booster samples contained most primary-vaccination clones (more than 95% CD4, roughly 88% CD8).

Sequencing was performed on CD4+ T cells sorted from PBMCs, taken around 5 days after the first yellow fever vaccination. The sequence was collected from a man aged 18-30 years who received the YFV17D yellow fever vaccine.

The CDR3, as DNA: TGCGCCAGCACGCCCCGGCAGGGAGGCACTGAAGCTTTCTTT. Its translation: CASTPRQGGTEAFF. The V gene is TRBV5-1, the J gene TRBJ1-1; a weak D match, TRBD1 (5 bases). The CDR3 has 14 amino acids. Trimming took off 6 bases at V and 4 bases at J, with 16 bases between the two ends. Germline V gene sequence: CDR1 SGHRS, CDR2 YFSETQ.